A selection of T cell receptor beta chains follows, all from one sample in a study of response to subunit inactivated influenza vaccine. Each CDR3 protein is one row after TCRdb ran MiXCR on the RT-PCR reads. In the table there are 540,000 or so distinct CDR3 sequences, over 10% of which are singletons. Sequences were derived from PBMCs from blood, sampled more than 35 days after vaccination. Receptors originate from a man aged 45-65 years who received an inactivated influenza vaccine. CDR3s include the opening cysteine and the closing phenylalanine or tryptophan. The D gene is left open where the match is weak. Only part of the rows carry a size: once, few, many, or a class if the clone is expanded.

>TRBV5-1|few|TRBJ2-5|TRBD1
CASSMTGGERETQYF
TGCGCCAGCAGTATGACAGGGGGCGAAAGAGAGACCCAGTACTTC
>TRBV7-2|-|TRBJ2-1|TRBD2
CASAGGGNEQFF
TGTGCCAGCGCCGGGGGGGGAAATGAGCAGTTCTTC
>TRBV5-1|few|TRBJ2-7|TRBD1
CASSTGTGVNEQYF
TGCGCCAGCAGCACCGGGACAGGGGTTAACGAGCAGTACTTC
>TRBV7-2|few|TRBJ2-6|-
CASSLARGAAGLLTF
TGTGCCAGCAGCTTAGCCAGGGGCGCGGCGGGGCTTTTGACTTTC
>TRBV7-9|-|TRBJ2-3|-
CASSLVYGTDTQYF
TGTGCCAGCAGCTTAGTGTATGGCACAGATACGCAGTATTTT
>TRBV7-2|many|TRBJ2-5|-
CASSLAGGPSRQVETQYF
TGTGCCAGCAGCTTAGCGGGGGGGCCCAGCAGACAGGTAGAGACCCAGTACTTC
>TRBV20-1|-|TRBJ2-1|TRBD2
CSALGTSGRYHEQFF
TGCAGTGCTCTAGGGACTAGCGGGAGGTATCATGAGCAGTTCTTC
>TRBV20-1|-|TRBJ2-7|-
CSAPSLYEQYF
TGCAGTGCTCCGTCCCTCTACGAGCAGTACTTC
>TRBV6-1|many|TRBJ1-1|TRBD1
CASAQDRGRSNTEAFF
TGTGCCAGCGCTCAGGACAGGGGGCGTTCGAACACTGAAGCTTTCTTT
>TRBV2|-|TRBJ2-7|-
CASSVEGSSYEQYF
TGTGCCAGCAGTGTGGAGGGGAGCTCCTACGAGCAGTACTTC
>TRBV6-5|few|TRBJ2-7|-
CASSYSRGGNEQYF
TGTGCCAGCAGTTACTCCCGGGGTGGAAACGAGCAGTACTTC
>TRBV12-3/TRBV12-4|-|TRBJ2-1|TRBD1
CASSPTGETRNEQFF
TGTGCCAGCAGCCCGACAGGGGAAACCCGAAATGAGCAGTTCTTC
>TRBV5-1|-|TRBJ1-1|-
CASSLSDTEAFF
TGCGCCAGCAGCTTGTCGGACACTGAAGCTTTCTTT
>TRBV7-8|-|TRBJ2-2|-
CASSPQLNTGELFF
TGTGCCAGCAGCCCCCAGCTCAACACCGGGGAGCTGTTTTTT
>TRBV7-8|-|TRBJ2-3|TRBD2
CASQPGGRNTDTQYF
TGTGCCAGCCAGCCCGGCGGGAGAAACACAGATACGCAGTATTTT
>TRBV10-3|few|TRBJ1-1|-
CAISANNRENTEAFF
TGTGCCATCAGTGCGAACAACAGGGAGAACACTGAAGCTTTCTTT
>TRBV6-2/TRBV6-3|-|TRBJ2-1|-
CASSYTRIYEQFF
TGTGCCAGCAGTTACACCAGGATCTACGAGCAGTTCTTC
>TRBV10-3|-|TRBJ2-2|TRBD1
CAIKAGGGTGELFF
TGTGCCATCAAGGCAGGGGGCGGCACCGGGGAGCTGTTTTTT
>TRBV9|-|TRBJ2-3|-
CASSVGVSRGGTDTQYF
TGTGCCAGCAGCGTAGGTGTCAGCCGGGGTGGCACAGATACGCAGTATTTT
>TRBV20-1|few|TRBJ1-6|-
CSARTSGASSPLHF
TGCAGTGCTAGAACCTCAGGGGCCAGTTCACCCCTCCACTTT
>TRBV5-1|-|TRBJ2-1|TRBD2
CASSLAVELAGGAVF
TGCGCCAGCAGCTTGGCCGTAGAGCTAGCGGGCGGAGCGGTCTTC
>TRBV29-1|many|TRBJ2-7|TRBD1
CSVGWDRVEQYF
TGCAGCGTTGGCTGGGACAGGGTTGAGCAGTACTTC
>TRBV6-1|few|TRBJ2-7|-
CASRVRSSSYEQYF
TGTGCCAGCAGGGTTAGGTCAAGCTCCTACGAGCAGTACTTC
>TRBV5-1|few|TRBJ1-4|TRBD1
CASSAQGQGTEKLFF
TGCGCCAGCAGTGCCCAGGGACAGGGTACGGAAAAACTGTTTTTT
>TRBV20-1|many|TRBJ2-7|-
CSAQDRDKGPYEQYF
TGCAGTGCTCAAGATCGGGACAAAGGACCCTACGAGCAGTACTTC
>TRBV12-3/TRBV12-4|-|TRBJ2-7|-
CASSRPGLSGYEQYF
TGTGCCAGCAGCAGGCCGGGACTTAGCGGTTACGAGCAGTACTTC
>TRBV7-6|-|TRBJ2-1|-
CASSLPATGGGYYNEQFF
TGTGCTAGCAGCTTACCCGCCACAGGGGGGGGATACTACAATGAGCAGTTCTTC
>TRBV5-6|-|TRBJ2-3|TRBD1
CASSVKRTGSRTDTQYF
TGTGCCAGCAGCGTGAAAAGGACAGGTTCTCGCACAGATACGCAGTATTTT
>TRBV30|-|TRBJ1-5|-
CAWGTNQPQHF
TGTGCCTGGGGAACTAATCAGCCCCAGCATTTT
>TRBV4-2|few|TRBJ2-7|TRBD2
CASSQELAGGLGEQYF
TGTGCCAGCAGCCAAGAACTAGCGGGAGGGTTGGGAGAGCAGTACTTC
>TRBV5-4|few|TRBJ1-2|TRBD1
CASSMGQGASYGYTF
TGTGCCAGCAGCATGGGACAGGGGGCAAGCTATGGCTACACCTTC
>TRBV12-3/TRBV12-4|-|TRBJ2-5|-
CASSLTTMGGQYF
TGTGCCAGCAGTTTAACTACCATGGGTGGCCAGTACTTC